This T cell receptor (beta chain) was sequenced during a study of blood T cell dynamics during melanoma immunotherapy. CDR3 length: 14 residues. The junction had 7 bases not matched to a gene; V was cut back by 1 base and J by 9 bases. The V gene's germline CDR1 is GTSNPN and CDR2 SVGIG (reference sequence). Whole-study results and caveats: The study could not tell melanoma-specific clones from general immune activation.

Some clones are missing from TCRdb's copy, which holds only in-frame ones; the method was immunoSEQ multiplex PCR. Here the sample spans 13,000 to 15,000 clones, about nine tenths being singletons. Details on this clone: No antigen is known for it.

The time point: pre-treatment baseline. Samples come from before therapy and from week 3 after the first blockade cycle. Disease control meant complete response, partial response or stable disease at 12 weeks. This receptor was obtained from a human donor with melanoma. Specimen: blood, collected from a patient treated with checkpoint blockade. The chain combines TRBV30 with TRBJ2-1; 9 bases line up with TRBD2. This CDR3 is CAWSALAGPREQFF. The CDR3 DNA is TGTGCCTGGAGTGCCCTAGCGGGGCCTCGTGAGCAGTTCTTC.